Listed here are 3 T cell receptor beta chains from one sample, sequenced in a study of Ad26.COV2.S vaccination and SARS-CoV-2 variants. Treatment in this sample: roughly 20 received Ad26.COV2.S at low or high dose, single or two shots; about 5 received placebo; per-sample allocation not given. Following the first vaccine or placebo injection, samples were taken on day 63. Sequenced by immunoSEQ multiplex PCR; TCRdb stores in-frame clones only, minus some. The repertoire holds approximately 480,000 clones, roughly 85% seen once, with roughly 13% in the top ten. The material was peripheral blood, obtained in a trial of Ad26.COV2.S vaccine versus placebo. Receptor source: a person between 18 and 59 years old who received the Ad26.COV2.S COVID-19 vaccine or a placebo.

The V call is TRBV9, the J call TRBJ2-7; 7 bases agree with TRBD1. V shed 4 bases and J 6 bases; nucleotides not matched to a gene: 10. This CDR3 is 14 amino acids long. Germline values: CDR1 SGDLS, CDR2 YYNGEE. CDR3 region: CASSPRDSAGEQYF. CDR3 nucleotides: TGTGCCAGCAGCCCCCGGGACAGCGCCGGCGAGCAGTACTTC. Full variable domain (rest looked up from reference TRBV9 and TRBJ2-7): DSGVTQTPKHLITATGQRVTLRCSPRSGDLSVYWYQQSLDQGLQFLIQYYNGEERAKGNILERFSAQQFPDLHSELNLSSLELGDSALYFCASSPRDSAGEQYFGPGTRLTVT.

The chain couples TRBV12-3 or TRBV12-4 to TRBJ1-4; tentatively, D is TRBD1 (5 bases). The CDR3 has 13 residues. Trimming took 0 bases from V and 10 from J, leaving 9 bases between them. The CDR3 reads CASSLAGGGKLFF. In nucleotides, the CDR3 is TGTGCCAGCAGTTTAGCGGGGGGGGGAAAACTGTTTTTT.

The V gene is TRBV7-9, the J gene TRBJ2-1; TRBD2 is a possible D gene (5 bases). The CDR3 runs 12 residues. V lost 5 bases and J lost 8, with 10 bases in between. Germline V lookup: CDR1 SEHNR, CDR2 FQNEAQ (reference sequence). For the CDR3, the DNA is TGTGCCAGCAGCCCCGGGGAGTATGAGCAGTTCTTC. This sequence encodes CASSPGEYEQFF.